These T cell receptor beta chains were read from a single sample in a study of vaccination effects on CD4 cells after COVID-19. Measured with immunoSEQ multiplex PCR; TCRdb has only the in-frame clones, and not every one. This table has 15,000 to 20,000 clones, 70% to 80% appearing once. Their antigens remain unidentified. The source was CD4+ T cells from PBMCs cultured with HCoV-NL63 spike peptides, collected after COVID-19 vaccination. The receptors shown here come from a human donor who received a COVID-19 vaccine. The CDR3 runs from the conserved cysteine through the conserved F or W. The order of the fields is V gene, clone size, D gene, J gene, CDR3 protein, CDR3 DNA. The D gene is left open where the match is weak. The size entry is marked missing in some rows and otherwise reads once, few, many or a size class.

v_call: TRBV5-1
clone_size: .
d_call: TRBD2
j_call: TRBJ2-1
cdr3_aa: CASSRQRGDEQFF
cdr3_nt: TGCGCCAGCAGCCGGCAGCGGGGGGATGAGCAGTTCTTC

v_call: TRBV27
clone_size: .
d_call: TRBD2
j_call: TRBJ2-1
cdr3_aa: CASRDGRQWYNEQFF
cdr3_nt: TGTGCCAGCAGAGACGGGAGGCAGTGGTACAATGAGCAGTTCTTC

v_call: TRBV28
clone_size: .
d_call: TRBD2
j_call: TRBJ2-3
cdr3_aa: CASSPSGTSGSSDTQYF
cdr3_nt: TGTGCCAGCAGCCCTAGCGGGACTAGCGGGAGTTCAGATACGCAGTATTTT

v_call: TRBV3-1/TRBV3-2
clone_size: .
d_call: .
j_call: TRBJ1-3
cdr3_aa: CASSTTGNTIYF
cdr3_nt: TGTGCCAGCAGTACGACGGGAAACACCATATATTTT

v_call: TRBV5-1
clone_size: .
d_call: TRBD1
j_call: TRBJ1-1
cdr3_aa: CASSPRQGGTTEAFF
cdr3_nt: TGCGCCAGCAGCCCGCGACAGGGGGGGACCACTGAAGCTTTCTTT

v_call: TRBV5-1
clone_size: .
d_call: .
j_call: TRBJ2-3
cdr3_aa: CASSPGRYDDTQYF
cdr3_nt: TGCGCCAGCAGCCCGGGACGCTATGACGATACGCAGTATTTT

v_call: TRBV2
clone_size: .
d_call: .
j_call: TRBJ2-3
cdr3_aa: CASSVEDTQYF
cdr3_nt: TGTGCCAGCAGTGTGGAGGATACGCAGTATTTT

v_call: TRBV2
clone_size: .
d_call: .
j_call: TRBJ1-2
cdr3_aa: CASSESVVDTVF
cdr3_nt: TGTGCCAGCAGTGAGTCAGTGGTAGACACCGTTTTC

v_call: TRBV14
clone_size: .
d_call: .
j_call: TRBJ2-7
cdr3_aa: CASSQETGSYEQYF
cdr3_nt: TGTGCCAGCAGCCAAGAAACAGGATCCTACGAGCAGTACTTC

v_call: TRBV14
clone_size: .
d_call: .
j_call: TRBJ2-7
cdr3_aa: CASSQDLPPSEQYF
cdr3_nt: TGTGCCAGCAGCCAAGATCTCCCCCCTTCCGAGCAGTACTTC

v_call: TRBV5-1
clone_size: few
d_call: .
j_call: TRBJ1-2
cdr3_aa: CASSLVAEGGYTF
cdr3_nt: TGCGCCAGCAGCTTGGTTGCAGAGGGTGGCTACACCTTC

v_call: TRBV11-2
clone_size: .
d_call: TRBD1
j_call: TRBJ1-4
cdr3_aa: CASSFGTATNEKLFF
cdr3_nt: TGTGCCAGCAGCTTCGGGACAGCAACTAATGAAAAACTGTTTTTT

v_call: TRBV7-8
clone_size: .
d_call: .
j_call: TRBJ1-5
cdr3_aa: CASSLVDWRFQPQHF
cdr3_nt: TGTGCCAGCAGCTTAGTCGACTGGCGTTTTCAGCCCCAGCATTTT

v_call: TRBV2
clone_size: once
d_call: TRBD1
j_call: TRBJ2-7
cdr3_aa: CASSARTGIGDF
cdr3_nt: TGTGCCAGCAGCGCCCGGACAGGGATCGGGGACTTC

v_call: TRBV7-2
clone_size: .
d_call: TRBD1
j_call: TRBJ2-7
cdr3_aa: CATRLDRVGYEQYF
cdr3_nt: TGTGCCACCAGACTCGACAGGGTCGGCTACGAGCAGTACTTC

v_call: TRBV6-5
clone_size: .
d_call: TRBD2
j_call: TRBJ2-7
cdr3_aa: CASSYEGGGGSYEQYF
cdr3_nt: TGTGCCAGCAGTTACGAGGGCGGGGGAGGCTCCTACGAGCAGTACTTC

v_call: TRBV20-1
clone_size: .
d_call: .
j_call: TRBJ2-7
cdr3_aa: CSASAPGRVRSYEQYF
cdr3_nt: TGCAGTGCTAGTGCCCCGGGACGAGTTAGATCCTACGAGCAGTACTTC

v_call: TRBV4-3
clone_size: .
d_call: .
j_call: TRBJ1-6
cdr3_aa: CASSQDSRGMNSPLHF
cdr3_nt: TGCGCCAGCAGCCAAGATTCGCGAGGGATGAATTCACCCCTCCACTTT

v_call: TRBV7-2
clone_size: .
d_call: .
j_call: TRBJ1-4
cdr3_aa: CASSRGGSNEKLFF
cdr3_nt: TGTGCCAGCAGCCGCGGGGGAAGTAATGAAAAACTGTTTTTT

v_call: TRBV4-1
clone_size: .
d_call: TRBD1
j_call: TRBJ1-2
cdr3_aa: CASSQEVQDRGIYTF
cdr3_nt: TGCGCCAGCAGCCAAGAGGTCCAGGACAGGGGGATCTACACCTTC

v_call: TRBV12-5
clone_size: few
d_call: .
j_call: TRBJ1-5
cdr3_aa: CASTLVGGPNQPQHF
cdr3_nt: TGTGCTAGCACACTTGTGGGGGGGCCCAATCAGCCCCAGCATTTT

v_call: TRBV3-1/TRBV3-2
clone_size: .
d_call: .
j_call: TRBJ2-7
cdr3_aa: CASSQAAEQYF
cdr3_nt: TGTGCCAGCAGCCAAGCGGCCGAGCAGTACTTC

v_call: TRBV7-3
clone_size: few
d_call: TRBD2
j_call: TRBJ2-5
cdr3_aa: CASSLESSGGGTQYF
cdr3_nt: TGTGCCAGCAGCTTAGAGTCTAGCGGGGGAGGGACCCAGTACTTC

v_call: TRBV7-2
clone_size: .
d_call: TRBD2
j_call: TRBJ2-3
cdr3_aa: CASSNIGGRATQYF
cdr3_nt: TGTGCCAGCAGCAATATTGGGGGGAGGGCCACGCAGTATTTT

v_call: TRBV12-3/TRBV12-4
clone_size: .
d_call: TRBD2
j_call: TRBJ2-7
cdr3_aa: CASSGTSGSEQYF
cdr3_nt: TGTGCCAGCAGCGGGACTAGCGGGAGCGAGCAGTACTTC

v_call: TRBV11-2
clone_size: .
d_call: .
j_call: TRBJ2-2
cdr3_aa: CASSLTLNTGELFF
cdr3_nt: TGTGCCAGCAGCTTAACACTGAACACCGGGGAGCTGTTTTTT

v_call: TRBV13
clone_size: .
d_call: .
j_call: TRBJ1-4
cdr3_aa: CASSPPREGVGEKLFF
cdr3_nt: TGTGCCAGCTCCCCACCTCGGGAGGGGGTAGGCGAAAAACTGTTTTTT

v_call: TRBV7-2
clone_size: few
d_call: TRBD1
j_call: TRBJ1-4
cdr3_aa: CASSLAAGGEEKLFF
cdr3_nt: TGTGCCAGCAGCTTAGCCGCAGGGGGAGAGGAAAAACTGTTTTTT

v_call: TRBV7-2
clone_size: .
d_call: TRBD2
j_call: TRBJ2-1
cdr3_aa: CASSPPKRGSYNEQFF
cdr3_nt: TGTGCCAGCAGCCCTCCCAAGCGGGGGTCCTACAATGAGCAGTTCTTC

v_call: TRBV3-1/TRBV3-2
clone_size: once
d_call: .
j_call: TRBJ2-1
cdr3_aa: CASSLGAYNEQFF
cdr3_nt: TGTGCCAGCAGCCTTGGGGCATACAATGAGCAGTTCTTC

v_call: TRBV19
clone_size: few
d_call: .
j_call: TRBJ1-5
cdr3_aa: CASSLDRTNNQPQHF
cdr3_nt: TGTGCCAGTAGTCTTGACAGGACCAACAATCAGCCCCAGCATTTT

v_call: TRBV30
clone_size: few
d_call: TRBD1
j_call: TRBJ1-4
cdr3_aa: CAWHRGSHEKLFF
cdr3_nt: TGTGCCTGGCACAGGGGGTCTCATGAAAAACTGTTTTTT

v_call: TRBV4-2
clone_size: .
d_call: .
j_call: TRBJ1-2
cdr3_aa: CASSQVGRGYTF
cdr3_nt: TGTGCCAGCAGCCAAGTGGGCCGGGGCTACACCTTC

v_call: TRBV4-1
clone_size: .
d_call: .
j_call: TRBJ2-7
cdr3_aa: CASSQDQRPIHEQYF
cdr3_nt: TGCGCCAGCAGCCAAGATCAACGACCTATCCACGAGCAGTACTTC

v_call: TRBV10-3
clone_size: .
d_call: .
j_call: TRBJ1-1
cdr3_aa: CAIRGGRNTEAFF
cdr3_nt: TGTGCCATCAGGGGGGGTAGGAACACTGAAGCTTTCTTT

v_call: TRBV5-1
clone_size: .
d_call: .
j_call: TRBJ1-2
cdr3_aa: CASSFISGRGANYGYTF
cdr3_nt: TGCGCCAGCAGCTTTATCAGTGGTAGAGGAGCGAACTATGGCTACACCTTC

v_call: TRBV21-1
clone_size: .
d_call: .
j_call: TRBJ1-5
cdr3_aa: CASSNGGRAPRGLPNQPQHF
cdr3_nt: TGTGCCAGCAGCAATGGCGGCAGGGCTCCCAGAGGGCTACCTAATCAGCCCCAGCATTTT

v_call: TRBV18
clone_size: .
d_call: .
j_call: TRBJ1-5
cdr3_aa: CASSPDRNQPQHF
cdr3_nt: TGTGCCAGCTCACCTGACAGAAATCAGCCCCAGCATTTT

v_call: TRBV5-1
clone_size: .
d_call: TRBD1
j_call: TRBJ1-4
cdr3_aa: CASSANTGADEKLFF
cdr3_nt: TGCGCCAGCAGCGCGAACACAGGGGCCGATGAAAAACTGTTTTTT

v_call: TRBV4-2
clone_size: few
d_call: TRBD2
j_call: TRBJ2-3
cdr3_aa: CASSPLGTSGGSTDTQYF
cdr3_nt: TGTGCCAGCAGCCCCCTCGGGACTAGCGGGGGAAGCACAGATACGCAGTATTTT

v_call: TRBV4-2
clone_size: .
d_call: .
j_call: TRBJ1-5
cdr3_aa: CASSQEARERGPQHF
cdr3_nt: TGTGCCAGCAGCCAAGAGGCCCGGGAACGTGGGCCCCAGCATTTT

v_call: TRBV11-1
clone_size: .
d_call: .
j_call: TRBJ2-5
cdr3_aa: CASSLGDQETQYF
cdr3_nt: TGTGCCAGCAGCTTAGGGGACCAAGAGACCCAGTACTTC

v_call: TRBV6-4
clone_size: .
d_call: .
j_call: TRBJ1-6
cdr3_aa: CASSVRRGSPLHF
cdr3_nt: TGTGCCAGCAGTGTGCGCAGGGGTTCACCCCTCCACTTT

v_call: TRBV7-2
clone_size: .
d_call: TRBD1
j_call: TRBJ1-3
cdr3_aa: CASSLAGTAFSGNTIYF
cdr3_nt: TGTGCCAGCAGCTTAGCCGGGACAGCATTTTCTGGAAACACCATATATTTT

v_call: TRBV9
clone_size: .
d_call: TRBD1
j_call: TRBJ1-1
cdr3_aa: CASSPTTGMNTEAFF
cdr3_nt: TGTGCCAGCAGCCCAACGACAGGGATGAACACTGAAGCTTTCTTT

v_call: TRBV7-9
clone_size: once
d_call: .
j_call: TRBJ2-4
cdr3_aa: CASSFSLPGKNIQYF
cdr3_nt: TGTGCCAGCAGCTTCAGTTTACCGGGCAAAAACATTCAGTACTTC

v_call: TRBV4-1
clone_size: .
d_call: .
j_call: TRBJ2-1
cdr3_aa: CASSQGTKNNEQFF
cdr3_nt: TGCGCCAGCAGCCAAGGGACTAAGAACAATGAGCAGTTCTTC

v_call: TRBV5-1
clone_size: .
d_call: .
j_call: TRBJ1-4
cdr3_aa: CASSLGPNEKLFF
cdr3_nt: TGCGCCAGCAGCTTGGGGCCAAATGAAAAACTGTTTTTT

v_call: TRBV3-1/TRBV3-2
clone_size: .
d_call: .
j_call: TRBJ1-3
cdr3_aa: CASSPPRTSGNTIYF
cdr3_nt: TGTGCCAGCAGCCCGCCCCGAACCTCAGGAAACACCATATATTTT

v_call: TRBV3-1/TRBV3-2
clone_size: few
d_call: .
j_call: TRBJ1-1
cdr3_aa: CASSPLPNTEAFF
cdr3_nt: TGTGCCAGCAGCCCTCTCCCTAACACTGAAGCTTTCTTT

v_call: TRBV7-2
clone_size: once
d_call: .
j_call: TRBJ2-5
cdr3_aa: CASSLGGRETQYF
cdr3_nt: TGTGCCAGCAGCTTAGGAGGGCGGGAGACCCAGTACTTC

v_call: TRBV4-2
clone_size: .
d_call: TRBD1
j_call: TRBJ1-3
cdr3_aa: CASSPGGRGRSGNTIYF
cdr3_nt: TGTGCCAGCAGCCCTGGGGGCAGGGGGCGGTCTGGAAACACCATATATTTT

v_call: TRBV27
clone_size: .
d_call: .
j_call: TRBJ1-6
cdr3_aa: CASSLFGPYNSPLHF
cdr3_nt: TGTGCCAGCAGTTTATTCGGACCCTATAATTCACCCCTCCACTTT

v_call: TRBV10-3
clone_size: .
d_call: .
j_call: TRBJ2-7
cdr3_aa: CAISESTPGDYYEQYF
cdr3_nt: TGTGCCATCAGTGAGTCGACCCCGGGGGATTACTACGAGCAGTACTTC

v_call: TRBV28
clone_size: .
d_call: .
j_call: TRBJ2-2
cdr3_aa: CASHRAVGTGELFF
cdr3_nt: TGTGCCAGCCATCGGGCGGTGGGCACCGGGGAGCTGTTTTTT

v_call: TRBV18
clone_size: .
d_call: .
j_call: TRBJ2-7
cdr3_aa: CASSPSGEGYEQYF
cdr3_nt: TGTGCCAGCTCACCTTCCGGGGAAGGATACGAGCAGTACTTC

v_call: TRBV7-8
clone_size: .
d_call: TRBD2
j_call: TRBJ2-3
cdr3_aa: CASSYGLDPDTQYF
cdr3_nt: TGTGCCAGCAGCTACGGACTAGACCCAGATACGCAGTATTTT

v_call: TRBV5-1
clone_size: few
d_call: .
j_call: TRBJ1-3
cdr3_aa: CASSEGRGNTIYF
cdr3_nt: TGCGCCAGCAGCGAGGGACGAGGAAACACCATATATTTT

v_call: TRBV2
clone_size: few
d_call: TRBD1
j_call: TRBJ1-6
cdr3_aa: CASSHRGGSPLHF
cdr3_nt: TGTGCCAGCAGCCACAGGGGAGGTTCACCCCTCCACTTT